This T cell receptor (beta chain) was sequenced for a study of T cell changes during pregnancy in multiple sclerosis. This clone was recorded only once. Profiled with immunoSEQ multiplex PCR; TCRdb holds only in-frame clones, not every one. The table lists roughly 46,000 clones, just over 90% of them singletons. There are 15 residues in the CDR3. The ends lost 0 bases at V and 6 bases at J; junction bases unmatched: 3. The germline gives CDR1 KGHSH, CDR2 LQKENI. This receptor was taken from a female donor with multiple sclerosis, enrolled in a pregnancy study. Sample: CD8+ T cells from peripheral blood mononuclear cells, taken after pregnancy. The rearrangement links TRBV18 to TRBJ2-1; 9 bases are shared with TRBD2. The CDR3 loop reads CASSPPSSGVNEQFF. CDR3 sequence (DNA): TGTGCCAGCTCACCACCGTCTAGCGGGGTCAATGAGCAGTTCTTC.